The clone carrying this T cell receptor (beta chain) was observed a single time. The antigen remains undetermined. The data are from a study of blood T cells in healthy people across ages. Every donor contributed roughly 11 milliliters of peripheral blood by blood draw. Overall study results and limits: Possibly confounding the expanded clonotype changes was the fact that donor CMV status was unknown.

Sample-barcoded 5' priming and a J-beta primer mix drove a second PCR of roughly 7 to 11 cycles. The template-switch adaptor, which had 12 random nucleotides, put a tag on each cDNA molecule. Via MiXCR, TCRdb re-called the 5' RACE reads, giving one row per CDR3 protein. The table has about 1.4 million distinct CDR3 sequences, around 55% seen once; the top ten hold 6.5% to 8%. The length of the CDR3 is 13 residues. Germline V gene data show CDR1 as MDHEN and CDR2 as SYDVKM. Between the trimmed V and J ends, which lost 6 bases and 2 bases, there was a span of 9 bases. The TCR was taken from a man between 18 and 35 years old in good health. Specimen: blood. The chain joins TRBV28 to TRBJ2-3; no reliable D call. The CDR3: CASRGGHTDTQYF. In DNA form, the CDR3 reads TGTGCCAGCAGGGGCGGCCACACAGATACGCAGTATTTT.